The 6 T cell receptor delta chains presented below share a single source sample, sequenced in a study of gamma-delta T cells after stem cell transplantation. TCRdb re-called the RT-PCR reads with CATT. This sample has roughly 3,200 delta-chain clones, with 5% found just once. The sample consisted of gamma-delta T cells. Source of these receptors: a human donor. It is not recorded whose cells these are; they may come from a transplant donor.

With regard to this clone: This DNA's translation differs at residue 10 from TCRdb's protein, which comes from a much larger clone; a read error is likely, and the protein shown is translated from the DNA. The DNA of the CDR3 is TGTGCCTGTGACACCGTACTGGGGGATACGTTCCCGTACACCGATAAACTCATCTTT. Residues: CACDTVLGDTFPYTDKLIF. This chain links TRDV2 with TRDJ1; 13 nucleotides align to TRDD3. V trimming: 0 bases; J trimming: 0 bases; junction bases outside the gene matches: 9. The CDR3 is made up of 19 amino acids. Germline V lookup: CDR1 GEAIGNYY, CDR2 EKD.

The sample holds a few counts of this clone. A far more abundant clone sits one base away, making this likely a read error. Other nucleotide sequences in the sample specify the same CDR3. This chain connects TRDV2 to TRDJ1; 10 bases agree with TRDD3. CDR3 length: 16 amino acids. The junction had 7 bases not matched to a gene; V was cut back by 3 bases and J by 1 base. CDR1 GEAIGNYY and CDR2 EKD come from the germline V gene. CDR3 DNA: TGTGCCTGTGACCCCTTACTGGGGGATTCCACCGATAAACTCATCTTT. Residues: CACDPLLGDSTDKLIF.

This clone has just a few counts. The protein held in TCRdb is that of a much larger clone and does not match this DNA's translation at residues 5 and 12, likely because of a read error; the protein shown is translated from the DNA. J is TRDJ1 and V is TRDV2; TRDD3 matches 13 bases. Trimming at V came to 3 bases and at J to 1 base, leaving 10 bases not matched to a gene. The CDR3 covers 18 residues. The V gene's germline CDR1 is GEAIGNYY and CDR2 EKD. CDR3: CACDSVLGDTRVTDKLIF. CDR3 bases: TGTGCCTGTGACTCCGTACTGGGGGATACGCGGGTCACCGATAAACTCATCTTT.

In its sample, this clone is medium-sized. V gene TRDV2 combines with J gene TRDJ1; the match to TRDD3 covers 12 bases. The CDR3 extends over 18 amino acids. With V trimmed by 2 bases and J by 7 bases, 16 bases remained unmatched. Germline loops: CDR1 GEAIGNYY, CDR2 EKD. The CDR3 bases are TGTGCCTGTGACAGTCTGCTGGGGGATACGCGTCGATCCGGTAAACTCATCTTT. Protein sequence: CACDSLLGDTRRSGKLIF.

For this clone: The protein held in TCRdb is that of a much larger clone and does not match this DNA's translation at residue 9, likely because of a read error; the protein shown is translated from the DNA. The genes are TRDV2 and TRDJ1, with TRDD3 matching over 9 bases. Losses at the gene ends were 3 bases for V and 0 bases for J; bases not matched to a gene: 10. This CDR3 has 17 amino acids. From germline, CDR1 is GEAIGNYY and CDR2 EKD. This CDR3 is CACDGLGDPLNTDKLIF. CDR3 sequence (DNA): TGTGCCTGTGACGGACTGGGGGACCCTCTTAACACCGATAAACTCATCTTT.

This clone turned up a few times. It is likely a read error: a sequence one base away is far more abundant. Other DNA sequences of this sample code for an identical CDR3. The CDR3 spells CACDTVAILGDTKPDKLIF. The CDR3 region has the DNA TGTGCCTGTGACACCGTGGCTATATTGGGGGATACTAAGCCCGATAAACTCATCTTT. The rearrangement joins TRDV2 to TRDJ1; 10 bases are shared with TRDD3. CDR3 length: 19 amino acids. The J segment lost 3 bases and the V segment lost 0 bases, leaving 15 bases of the junction unmatched. CDR1 is GEAIGNYY, CDR2 EKD, per germline.